This record looks at one T cell receptor beta chain sequence and its context. Antigen specificity is unknown. CDR1 is DFQATT and CDR2 is SNEGSKA in the germline V gene (reference sequence). This CDR3 spans 14 amino acids. Trimming shortened V by 7 bases and J by 7 bases, and 17 bases separated the two germline ends. The sample comes from a study of post-analysis software for immune sequencing data. Study-wide points: Four or five TRBV segments (TRBV5-6, TRBV5-1 and TRBV20-1 among them) occurred more frequently in patients than in controls. Controls significantly exceeded multiple sclerosis patients in normalized Chao1 diversity.

Each TCR beta cDNA library carried unique molecular identifiers. When about 0.85 to 11 million T cells were used, they gave 500,000 or so cDNA molecules. TCRdb ran MiXCR on the PCR reads and lists one entry per CDR3 protein. Here the sample spans about 540,000 distinct CDR3 sequences, 34% being singletons. The TCR originated in a girl under 18 with multiple sclerosis. The specimen sequenced was blood. The chain combines TRBV20-1 with TRBJ1-6; D unclear. The CDR3 DNA sequence: TGCAGTGTAGGCAGGAACAGCCCGAATTCACCCCTCCACTTT. Amino acids: CSVGRNSPNSPLHF.